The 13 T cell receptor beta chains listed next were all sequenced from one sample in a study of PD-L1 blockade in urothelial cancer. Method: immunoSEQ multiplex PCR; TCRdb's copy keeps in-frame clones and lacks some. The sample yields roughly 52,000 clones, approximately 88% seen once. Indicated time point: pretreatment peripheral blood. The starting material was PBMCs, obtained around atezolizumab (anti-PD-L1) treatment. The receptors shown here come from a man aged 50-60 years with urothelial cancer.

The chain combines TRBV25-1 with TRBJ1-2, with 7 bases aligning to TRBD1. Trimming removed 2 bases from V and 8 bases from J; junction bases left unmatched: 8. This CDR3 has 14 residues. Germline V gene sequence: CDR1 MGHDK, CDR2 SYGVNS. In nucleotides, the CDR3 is TGTGCCAGCAGTGAAGCAGACAGGGTACAAGGCTACACCTTC. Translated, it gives CASSEADRVQGYTF.

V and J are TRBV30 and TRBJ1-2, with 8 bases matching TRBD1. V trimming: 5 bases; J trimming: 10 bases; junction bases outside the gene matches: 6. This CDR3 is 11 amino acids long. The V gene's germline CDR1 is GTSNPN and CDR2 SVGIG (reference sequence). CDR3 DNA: TGTGCCTGGGGACAGGGACTCTCCTACACCTTC. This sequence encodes CAWGQGLSYTF.

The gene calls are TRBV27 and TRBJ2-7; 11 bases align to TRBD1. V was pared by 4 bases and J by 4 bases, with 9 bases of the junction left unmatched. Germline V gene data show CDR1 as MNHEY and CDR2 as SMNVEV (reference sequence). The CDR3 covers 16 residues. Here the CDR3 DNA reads TGTGCCAGCAGTTCGGACAGGGGGCTCCGGCCTTACGAGCAGTACTTC. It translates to CASSSDRGLRPYEQYF.

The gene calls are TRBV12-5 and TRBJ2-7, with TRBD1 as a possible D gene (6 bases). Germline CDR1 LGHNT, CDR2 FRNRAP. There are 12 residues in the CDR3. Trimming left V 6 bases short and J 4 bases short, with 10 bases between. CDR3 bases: TGTGCTAGTGGAACAGGGAAGTACGAGCAGTACTTC. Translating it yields CASGTGKYEQYF.

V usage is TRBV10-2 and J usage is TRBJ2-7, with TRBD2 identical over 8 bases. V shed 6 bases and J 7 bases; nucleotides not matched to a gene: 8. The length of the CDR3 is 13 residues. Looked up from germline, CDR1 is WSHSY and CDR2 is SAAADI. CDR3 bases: TGCGCCAGCAGCCGCCGGGAGGGTGATGAGCAGTACTTC. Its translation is CASSRREGDEQYF.

For the CDR3, the DNA is TGTGCCGAACTCAGGATGGGAAACACCATATATTTT. It translates to CAELRMGNTIYF. The chain joins TRBV2 to TRBJ1-3, with no clear D. From germline, CDR1 is SNHLY and CDR2 FYNNEI. Deletions cut 11 bases from V and 4 bases from J, with 12 bases between. CDR3 length: 12 residues.

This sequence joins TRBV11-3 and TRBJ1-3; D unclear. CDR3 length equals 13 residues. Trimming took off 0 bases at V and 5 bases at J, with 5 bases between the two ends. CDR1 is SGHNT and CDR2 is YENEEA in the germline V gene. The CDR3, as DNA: TGTGCCAGCAGCTTAGACCCAAGAAACACCATATATTTT. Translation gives CASSLDPRNTIYF.

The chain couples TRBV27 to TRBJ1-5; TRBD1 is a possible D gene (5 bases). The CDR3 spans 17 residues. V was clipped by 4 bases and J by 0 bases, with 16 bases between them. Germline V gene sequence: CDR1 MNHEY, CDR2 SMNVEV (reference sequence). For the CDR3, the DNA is TGTGCCAGCAGTTCAACAGGCCACGCATATAGCAATCAGCCCCAGCATTTT. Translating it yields CASSSTGHAYSNQPQHF.

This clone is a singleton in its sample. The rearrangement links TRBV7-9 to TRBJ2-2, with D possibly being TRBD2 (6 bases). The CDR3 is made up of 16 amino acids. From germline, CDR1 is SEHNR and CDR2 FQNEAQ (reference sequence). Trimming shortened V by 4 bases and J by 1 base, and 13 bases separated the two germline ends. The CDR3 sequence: CASSSPPGLNTGELFF. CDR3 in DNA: TGTGCCAGCAGCTCCCCACCGGGACTGAACACCGGGGAGCTGTTTTTT.

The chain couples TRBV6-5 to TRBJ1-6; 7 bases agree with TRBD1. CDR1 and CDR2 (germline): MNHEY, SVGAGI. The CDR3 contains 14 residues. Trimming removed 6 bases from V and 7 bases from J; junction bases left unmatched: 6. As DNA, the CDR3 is TGTGCCAGCAGGAGGGGGCCCGTGAATTCACCCCTCCACTTT. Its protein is CASRRGPVNSPLHF.

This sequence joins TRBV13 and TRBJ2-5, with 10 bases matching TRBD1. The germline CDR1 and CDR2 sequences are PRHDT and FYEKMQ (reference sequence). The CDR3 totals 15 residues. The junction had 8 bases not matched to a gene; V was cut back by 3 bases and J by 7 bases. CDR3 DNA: TGTGCCAGCAGCTTGGACAGGGGGGACCTGGCGACCCAGTACTTC. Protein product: CASSLDRGDLATQYF. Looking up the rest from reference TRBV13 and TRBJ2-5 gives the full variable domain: AAGVIQSPRHLIKEKRETATLKCYPIPRHDTVYWYQQGPGQDPQFLISFYEKMQSDKGSIPDRFSAQQFSDYHSELNMSSLELGDSALYFCASSLDRGDLATQYFGPGTRLLVL.

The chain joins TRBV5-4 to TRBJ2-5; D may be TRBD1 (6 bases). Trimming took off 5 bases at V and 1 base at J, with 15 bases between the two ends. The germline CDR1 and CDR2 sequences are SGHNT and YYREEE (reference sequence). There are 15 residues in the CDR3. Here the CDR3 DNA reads TGTGCCAGCAGGCAACCGGGACATGGCCAAGAGACCCAGTACTTC. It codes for CASRQPGHGQETQYF.

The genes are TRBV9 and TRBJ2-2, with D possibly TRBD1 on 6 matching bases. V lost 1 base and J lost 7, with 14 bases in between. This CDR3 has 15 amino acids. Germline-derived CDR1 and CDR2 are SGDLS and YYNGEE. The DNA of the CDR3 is TGTGCCAGCAGCGTACTGACAGGAGCGATCGGGGAGCTGTTTTTT. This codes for CASSVLTGAIGELFF.